This T cell receptor (beta chain) was captured in a study of beta chain features in type 1 diabetes. CDR3 length: 15 residues. The germline V gene has CDR1 SGHTA and CDR2 FQGNSA. Trimming cost V 5 bases and J 7 bases, with 20 bases left between them. Investigators reverse transcribed all isolated RNA, so they sequenced expressed TCRB transcripts. Using immunoSEQ multiplex PCR, the repertoire was profiled, and TCRdb retains in-frame clones only, with some absent. The data hold hundreds of thousands of clones, with about 71% observed a single time. The sample taken for sequencing was naive CD4+ T cells from blood. The clonotype originates from a man aged 25 to 45 in good health. The chain is built from TRBV7-2 and TRBJ2-5, with D perhaps TRBD1 or TRBD2 (5 bases each). The CDR3: CASSAMGVLKGTQYF. In DNA form, the CDR3 reads TGTGCCAGCAGCGCTATGGGGGTGCTAAAGGGGACCCAGTACTTC.